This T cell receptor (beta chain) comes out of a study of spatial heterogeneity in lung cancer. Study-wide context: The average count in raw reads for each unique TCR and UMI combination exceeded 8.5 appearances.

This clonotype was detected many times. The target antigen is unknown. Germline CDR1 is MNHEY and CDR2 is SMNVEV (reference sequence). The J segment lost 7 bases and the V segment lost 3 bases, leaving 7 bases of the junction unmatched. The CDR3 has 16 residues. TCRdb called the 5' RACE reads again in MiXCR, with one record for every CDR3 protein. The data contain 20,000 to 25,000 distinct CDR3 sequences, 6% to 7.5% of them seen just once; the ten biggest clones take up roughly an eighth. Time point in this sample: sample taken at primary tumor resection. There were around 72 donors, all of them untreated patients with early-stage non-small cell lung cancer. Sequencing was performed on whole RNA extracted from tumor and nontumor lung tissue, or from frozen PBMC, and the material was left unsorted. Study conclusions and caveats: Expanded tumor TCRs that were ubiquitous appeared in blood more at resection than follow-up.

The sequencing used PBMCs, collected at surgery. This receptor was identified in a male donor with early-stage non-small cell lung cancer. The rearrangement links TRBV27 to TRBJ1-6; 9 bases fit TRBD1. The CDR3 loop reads CASSLSGQGGNSPLHF. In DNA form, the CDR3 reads TGTGCCAGCAGTTTGTCGGGACAGGGAGGGAATTCACCCCTCCACTTT.